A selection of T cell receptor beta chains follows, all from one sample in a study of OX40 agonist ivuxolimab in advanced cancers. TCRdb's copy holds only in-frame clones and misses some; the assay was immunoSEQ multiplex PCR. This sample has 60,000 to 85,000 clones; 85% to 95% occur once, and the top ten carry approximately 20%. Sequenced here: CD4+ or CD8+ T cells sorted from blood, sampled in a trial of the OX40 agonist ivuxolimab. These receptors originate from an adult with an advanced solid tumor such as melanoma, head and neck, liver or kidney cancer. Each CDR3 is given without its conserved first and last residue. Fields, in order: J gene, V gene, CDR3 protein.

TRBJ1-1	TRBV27	ASSLTQDALMNTEAF
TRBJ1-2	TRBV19	ASTTSSWDEANYGYT
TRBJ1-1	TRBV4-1	ASSHLTGSVEAF
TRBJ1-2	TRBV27	ASSLADSYGYT
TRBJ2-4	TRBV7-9	ASSLDGGGKNIQY
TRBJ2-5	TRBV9	ASSGYQETQY
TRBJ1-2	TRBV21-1	ASSARTGTDYGYT
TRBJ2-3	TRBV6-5	ASSYRGPDTQY
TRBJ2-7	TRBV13	ASSSLYEQY
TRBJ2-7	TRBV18	ASSLGTKGEQY
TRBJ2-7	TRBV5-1	ASSLKGALEQY
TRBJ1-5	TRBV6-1	ATDRGPNQPQH
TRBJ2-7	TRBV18	ASSPPFQGFSYEQY
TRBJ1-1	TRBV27	ASSYSPSNTEAF
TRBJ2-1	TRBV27	ASSSGLAELYNEQF
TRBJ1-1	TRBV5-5	ASSPDRGNTEAF
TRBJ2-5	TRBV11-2	ASSYDGNPKETQY
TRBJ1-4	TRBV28	ASSYPPRGTNEKLF
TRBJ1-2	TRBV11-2	ASSPSTGVAYGYT
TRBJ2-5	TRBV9	ASSVAGGGTQETQY
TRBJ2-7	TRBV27	ASGSGGYSYEQY
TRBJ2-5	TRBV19	ASNPRGRPWTQY
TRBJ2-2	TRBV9	ASSPREGENTGELF
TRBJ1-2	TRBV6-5	ASSYSKRDGGYT